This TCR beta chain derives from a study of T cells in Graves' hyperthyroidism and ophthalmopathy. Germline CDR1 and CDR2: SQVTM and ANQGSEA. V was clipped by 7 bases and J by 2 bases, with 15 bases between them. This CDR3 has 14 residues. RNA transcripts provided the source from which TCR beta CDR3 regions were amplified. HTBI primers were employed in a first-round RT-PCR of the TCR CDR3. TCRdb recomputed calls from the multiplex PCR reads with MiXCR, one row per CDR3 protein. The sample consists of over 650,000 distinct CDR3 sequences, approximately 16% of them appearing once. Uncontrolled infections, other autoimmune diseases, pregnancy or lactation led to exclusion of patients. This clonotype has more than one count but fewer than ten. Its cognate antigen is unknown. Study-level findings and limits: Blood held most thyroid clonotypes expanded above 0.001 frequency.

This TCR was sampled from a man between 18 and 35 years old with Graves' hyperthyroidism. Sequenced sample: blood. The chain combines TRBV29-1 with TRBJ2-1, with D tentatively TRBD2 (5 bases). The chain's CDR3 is CSAELDTTYNEQFF. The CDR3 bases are TGCAGCGCCGAACTAGATACCACCTACAATGAGCAGTTCTTC.